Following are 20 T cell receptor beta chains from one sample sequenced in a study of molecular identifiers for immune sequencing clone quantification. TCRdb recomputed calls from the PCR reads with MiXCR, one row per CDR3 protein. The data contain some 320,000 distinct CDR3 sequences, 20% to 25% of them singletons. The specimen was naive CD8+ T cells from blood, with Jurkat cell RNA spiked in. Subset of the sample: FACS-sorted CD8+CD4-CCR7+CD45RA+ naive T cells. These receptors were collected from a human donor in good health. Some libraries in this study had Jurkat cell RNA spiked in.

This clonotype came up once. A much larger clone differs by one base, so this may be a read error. CDR3 nucleotides: TGTGCCACCAGACGGGACGCTTACTCTGGGGCCAACGTCCTGGCTTTC. Translated: CATRRDAYSGANVLAF. The chain is built from TRBV6-6 and TRBJ2-6; TRBD1 or TRBD2 may be the D gene (5 bases each). The CDR3 loop spans 16 amino acids. In germline, CDR1 is MNHNY, CDR2 SVGAGI (reference sequence).

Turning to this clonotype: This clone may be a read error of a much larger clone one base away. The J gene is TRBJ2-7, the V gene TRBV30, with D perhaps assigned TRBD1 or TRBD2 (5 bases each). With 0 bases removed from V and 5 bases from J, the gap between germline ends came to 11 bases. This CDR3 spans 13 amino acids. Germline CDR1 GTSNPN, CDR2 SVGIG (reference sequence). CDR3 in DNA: TGTGCCTGGAGTGTACACGGGACGAACGAGCAGTACTTC. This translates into CAWSVHGTNEQYF.

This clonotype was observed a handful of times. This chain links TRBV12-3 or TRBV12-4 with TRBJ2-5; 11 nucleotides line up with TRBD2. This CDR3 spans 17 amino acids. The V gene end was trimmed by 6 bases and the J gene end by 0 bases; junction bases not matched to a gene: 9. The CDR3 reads CASSPGASGRYQETQYF. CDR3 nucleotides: TGTGCCAGCAGCCCTGGGGCTAGCGGGAGGTACCAAGAGACCCAGTACTTC.

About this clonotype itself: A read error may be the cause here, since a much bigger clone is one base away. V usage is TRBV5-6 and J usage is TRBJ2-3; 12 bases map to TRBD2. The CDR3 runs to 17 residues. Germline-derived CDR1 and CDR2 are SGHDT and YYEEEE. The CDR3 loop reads CASSPGLAGGTTDTQCF. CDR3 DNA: TGTGCCAGCAGCCCGGGGCTAGCGGGAGGGACTACGGATACGCAGTGTTTT.

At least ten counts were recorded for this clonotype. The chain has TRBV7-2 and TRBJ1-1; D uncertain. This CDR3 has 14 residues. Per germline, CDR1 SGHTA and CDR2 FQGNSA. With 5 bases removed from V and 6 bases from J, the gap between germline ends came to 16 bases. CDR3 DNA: TGTGCCAGCAGCATTGGGCCGCCAGCCGCTGAAGCTTTCTTT. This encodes CASSIGPPAAEAFF.

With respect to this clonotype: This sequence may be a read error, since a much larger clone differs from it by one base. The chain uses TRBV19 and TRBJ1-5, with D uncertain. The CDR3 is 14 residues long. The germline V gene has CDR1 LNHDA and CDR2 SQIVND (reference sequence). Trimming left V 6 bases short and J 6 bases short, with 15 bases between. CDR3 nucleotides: TGTGCCAGTAGAAGGGAAGGGTTGGGTCAGCCCCAGCATTTT. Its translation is CASRREGLGQPQHF.

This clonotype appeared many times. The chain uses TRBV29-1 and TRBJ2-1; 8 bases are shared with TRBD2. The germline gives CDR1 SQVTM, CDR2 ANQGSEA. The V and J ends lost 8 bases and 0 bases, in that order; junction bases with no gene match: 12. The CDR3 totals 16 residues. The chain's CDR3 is CSLSVAGPSSYNEQFF. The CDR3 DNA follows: TGCAGCCTGTCGGTAGCGGGACCTAGCTCCTACAATGAGCAGTTCTTC.

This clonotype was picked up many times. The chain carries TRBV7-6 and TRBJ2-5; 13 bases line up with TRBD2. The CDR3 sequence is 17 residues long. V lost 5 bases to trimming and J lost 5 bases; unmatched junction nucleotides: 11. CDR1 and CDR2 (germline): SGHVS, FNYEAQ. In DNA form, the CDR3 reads TGTGCCAGCAGCCTGAAACTCGGACTAGCGGGAGTGGAGACCCAGTACTTC. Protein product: CASSLKLGLAGVETQYF.

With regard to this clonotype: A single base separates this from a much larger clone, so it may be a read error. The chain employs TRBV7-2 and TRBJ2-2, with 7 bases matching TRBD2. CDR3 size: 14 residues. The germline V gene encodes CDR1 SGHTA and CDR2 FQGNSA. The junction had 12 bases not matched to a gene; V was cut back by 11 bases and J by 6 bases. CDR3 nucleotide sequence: TGTGCCGGCACCCTGGGAGGGCGGCCCGGGGAGCTGTTTTTT. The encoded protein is CAGTLGGRPGELFF.

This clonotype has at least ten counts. The CDR3 coding sequence is TGTGCCATCAGCGACAGTTCCTACGAGCAGTACTTC. This translates into CAISDSSYEQYF. The rearrangement joins TRBV10-3 to TRBJ2-7, with a possible D match to TRBD1 (5 bases). The CDR3 has 12 amino acids. Trimming shortened V by 6 bases and J by 1 base, and 7 bases separated the two germline ends. Germline V gene sequence: CDR1 ENHRY, CDR2 SYGVKD.

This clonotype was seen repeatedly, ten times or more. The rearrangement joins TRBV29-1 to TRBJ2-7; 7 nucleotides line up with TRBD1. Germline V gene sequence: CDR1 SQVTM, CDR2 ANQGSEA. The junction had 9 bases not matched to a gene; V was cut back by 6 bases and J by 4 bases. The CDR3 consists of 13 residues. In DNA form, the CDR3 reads TGCAGCGTCAACGACAGGGCAGGTTACGAGCAGTACTTC. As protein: CSVNDRAGYEQYF.

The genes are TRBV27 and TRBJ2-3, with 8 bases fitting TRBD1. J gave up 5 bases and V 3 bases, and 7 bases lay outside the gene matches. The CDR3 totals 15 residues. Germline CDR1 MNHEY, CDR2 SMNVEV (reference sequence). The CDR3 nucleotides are TGTGCCAGCAGTTTTTACGGACAGGGTGTAGATACGCAGTATTTT. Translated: CASSFYGQGVDTQYF.

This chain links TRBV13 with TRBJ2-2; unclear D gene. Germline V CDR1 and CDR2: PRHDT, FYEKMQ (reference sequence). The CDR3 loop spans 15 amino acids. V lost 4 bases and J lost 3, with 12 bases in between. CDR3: CASSSHSEDTGELFF. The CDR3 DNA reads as TGTGCCAGCAGCTCCCATTCCGAGGACACCGGGGAGCTGTTTTTT.

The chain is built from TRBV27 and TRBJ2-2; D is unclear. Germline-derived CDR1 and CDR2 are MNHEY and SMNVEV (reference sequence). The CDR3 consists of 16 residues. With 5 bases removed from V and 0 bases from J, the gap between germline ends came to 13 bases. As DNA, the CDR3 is TGTGCCAGCAGTCTGCGGACGTTCGCGAACACCGGGGAGCTGTTTTTT. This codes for CASSLRTFANTGELFF.

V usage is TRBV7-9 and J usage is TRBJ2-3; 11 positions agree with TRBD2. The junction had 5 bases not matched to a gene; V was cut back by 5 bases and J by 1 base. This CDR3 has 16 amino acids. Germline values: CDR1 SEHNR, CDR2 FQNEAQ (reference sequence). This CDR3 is CASSLGLAVGTDTQYF. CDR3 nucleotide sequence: TGTGCCAGCAGCCTGGGACTAGCGGTGGGCACAGATACGCAGTATTTT.

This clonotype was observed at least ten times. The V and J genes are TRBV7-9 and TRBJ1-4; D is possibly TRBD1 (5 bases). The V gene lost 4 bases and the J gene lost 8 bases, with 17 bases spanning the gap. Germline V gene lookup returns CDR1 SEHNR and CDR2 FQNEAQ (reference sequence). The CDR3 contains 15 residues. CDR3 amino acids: CASSSIVGTLEKLFF. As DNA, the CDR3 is TGTGCCAGCAGCTCTATTGTCGGGACCCTCGAAAAACTGTTTTTT.

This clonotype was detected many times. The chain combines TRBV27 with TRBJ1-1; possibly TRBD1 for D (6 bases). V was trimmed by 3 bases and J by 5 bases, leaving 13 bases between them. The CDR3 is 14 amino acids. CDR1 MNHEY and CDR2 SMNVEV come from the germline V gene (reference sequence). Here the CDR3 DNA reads TGTGCCAGCAGTTTGGGGGGGCTTGAAACTGAAGCTTTCTTT. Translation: CASSLGGLETEAFF.

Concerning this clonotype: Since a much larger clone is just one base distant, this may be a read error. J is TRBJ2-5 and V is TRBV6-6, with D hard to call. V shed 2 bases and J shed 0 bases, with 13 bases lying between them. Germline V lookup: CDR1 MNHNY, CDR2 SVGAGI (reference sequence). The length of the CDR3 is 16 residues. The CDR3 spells CASSYAADAYQETQYF. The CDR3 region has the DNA TGTGCCAGCAGTTACGCCGCGGACGCGTACCAAGAGACCCAGTACTTC.

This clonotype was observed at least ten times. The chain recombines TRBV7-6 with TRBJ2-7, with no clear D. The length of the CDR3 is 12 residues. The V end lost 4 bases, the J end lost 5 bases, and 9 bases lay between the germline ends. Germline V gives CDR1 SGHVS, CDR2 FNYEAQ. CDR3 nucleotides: TGTGCCAGCAGCTCCTCGATGCACGAGCAGTACTTC. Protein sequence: CASSSSMHEQYF.

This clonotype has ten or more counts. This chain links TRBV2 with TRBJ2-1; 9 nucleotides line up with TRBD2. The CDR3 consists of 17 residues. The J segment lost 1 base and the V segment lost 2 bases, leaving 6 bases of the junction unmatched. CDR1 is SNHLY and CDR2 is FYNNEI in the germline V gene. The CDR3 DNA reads TGTGCCAGCAGTGAATGGCTAGCGGGAATATCCTACAATGAGCAGTTCTTC. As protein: CASSEWLAGISYNEQFF.